One T cell receptor beta chain is described in this entry. This sample was taken from a study of shared clonotypes between healthy human individuals. V was shortened by 5 bases and J by 2 bases, with 10 bases between the two germline ends. The CDR3 loop spans 14 amino acids. In germline, CDR1 is MNHEY, CDR2 SMNVEV (reference sequence). Each cell subset's genomic DNA was divided evenly among several immunoSEQ plates. Measured with immunoSEQ multiplex PCR; TCRdb has only the in-frame clones, and not every one. This table has roughly 590,000 clones, nearly 97% appearing once. Terminally differentiated effector memory CD45RA+ cells were left out of the naive CD8 fraction, which was CD45RO-negative and positively selected for CCR7.

The clonotype was recovered from a woman aged 25-40 years in good health. The specimen sequenced was naive CD8+ T cells sorted from blood. The chain joins TRBV27 to TRBJ2-1; D possibly corresponds to TRBD1 (6 bases). In DNA form, the CDR3 reads TGTGCCAGCAGTAGGGGACATCCCTACAATGAGCAGTTCTTC. Its translation is CASSRGHPYNEQFF.